The 32 T cell receptor beta chains presented below share a single source sample, sequenced in a study of cytomegalovirus exposure and HLA in healthy donors. Sequencing used immunoSEQ multiplex PCR; TCRdb keeps in-frame clones, though not all of them. Found here are tens of thousands of clones, around 94% of them singletons; the top ten hold about 3.5%. The sequencing input was PBMCs. The receptor set was obtained from a woman between 18 and 29 years old in good health and CMV-seropositive.

The V and J genes are TRBV15 and TRBJ1-5; tentative D call: TRBD1 (5 bases). CDR1 is LNHNV and CDR2 is YYDKDF in the germline V gene (reference sequence). This CDR3 has 14 residues. Trimming took off 0 bases at V and 4 bases at J, with 7 bases between the two ends. CDR3 nucleotides: TGTGCCACCAGCAGAGATCGGGGGAATCAGCCCCAGCATTTT. Encoded protein: CATSRDRGNQPQHF.

The sample holds a few counts of this clone. V and J are TRBV2 and TRBJ1-6; D is possibly TRBD1 (6 bases). The CDR3 extends over 14 amino acids. The V and J ends lost 7 bases and 9 bases respectively, with 16 bases between them. The germline gives CDR1 SNHLY, CDR2 FYNNEI. This CDR3 reads CASTRTDFGSPLHF. CDR3 bases: TGTGCCAGCACTAGGACAGATTTTGGTTCACCCCTCCACTTT. The full variable domain, with the rest looked up from reference TRBV2 and TRBJ1-6, is EPEVTQTPSHQVTQMGQEVILRCVPISNHLYFYWYRQILGQKVEFLVSFYNNEISEKSEIFDDQFSVERPDGSNFTLKIRSTKLEDSAMYFCASTRTDFGSPLHFGNGTRLTVT.

The V and J genes are TRBV29-1 and TRBJ1-1; D gene unclear. Germline V gene lookup returns CDR1 SQVTM and CDR2 ANQGSEA. The CDR3 covers 12 residues. Trimming removed 6 bases at V and 8 bases at J, with 16 bases between. In DNA, the CDR3 is TGCAGCGTCATCCCTTCGCAGGCAGAAGCTTTCTTT. Protein: CSVIPSQAEAFF.

The gene calls are TRBV25-1 and TRBJ1-5; weak D call: TRBD1 (5 bases). CDR3 length: 14 amino acids. CDR1 is MGHDK and CDR2 is SYGVNS in the germline V gene. V was shortened by 1 base and J by 7 bases, with 11 bases between the two germline ends. CDR3 residues: CASSELGQGQPQHF. CDR3 DNA: TGTGCCAGCAGTGAATTAGGGCAGGGCCAGCCCCAGCATTTT.

In its sample, this clone was seen once. The rearrangement links TRBV28 to TRBJ2-1; TRBD2 matches at 8 bases. Trimming cost V 5 bases and J 8 bases; bases outside gene matches: 8. Germline V lookup: CDR1 MDHEN, CDR2 SYDVKM. The CDR3 loop spans 14 amino acids. The CDR3 DNA reads TGTGCCAGCAGTACCCGGGAGCGGGAGTATGAGCAGTTCTTC. This translates into CASSTREREYEQFF.

V and J are TRBV18 and TRBJ1-1; tentatively, D is TRBD1 (5 bases). This CDR3 spans 15 amino acids. Trimming stripped 0 bases from V and 5 bases from J, with 13 bases between. Germline assignment: CDR1 KGHSH and CDR2 LQKENI. CDR3 DNA sequence: TGTGCCAGCTCACCACCAAAAAAGGGGAGGACTGAAGCTTTCTTT. This sequence encodes CASSPPKKGRTEAFF.

The V gene is TRBV7-2, the J gene TRBJ2-3, with TRBD2 matching 8 bases. The CDR3 is 15 amino acids. Germline values: CDR1 SGHTA, CDR2 FQGNSA. The J segment lost 6 bases and the V segment lost 5 bases, leaving 10 bases of the junction unmatched. Here the CDR3 reads CASSPPGRGVDTQYF. The CDR3 DNA reads TGTGCCAGCAGCCCGCCGGGGCGGGGGGTGGATACGCAGTATTTT.

The chain links TRBV7-8 to TRBJ1-6; D is undetermined. CDR3 length equals 12 residues. The germline CDR1 and CDR2 sequences are SGHVS and FQNEAQ. The V end lost 4 bases, the J end lost 10 bases, and 8 bases lay between the germline ends. The CDR3 DNA reads as TGTGCCAGCAGCTCCCCGCGGTCACCCCTCCACTTT. Its protein product is CASSSPRSPLHF.

The chain links TRBV4-1 to TRBJ2-5, with 8 nucleotides matching TRBD2. CDR1 and CDR2 from the germline V gene are MGHRA and YSYEKL. There are 17 residues in the CDR3. With 1 base clipped from V and 5 bases from J, the junction kept 12 bases outside the gene matches. CDR3 residues: CASSQGWSGRSRETQYF. CDR3 DNA sequence: TGCGCCAGCAGCCAAGGCTGGAGCGGGAGATCCCGGGAGACCCAGTACTTC.

The chain carries TRBV4-3 and TRBJ1-2, with D uncertain. From germline, CDR1 is LGHNA and CDR2 YSLEER. The CDR3 has 14 amino acids. V was trimmed by 0 bases and J by 4 bases, leaving 9 bases between them. CDR3 amino acids: CASSQDTATYGYTF. The CDR3, as DNA: TGCGCCAGCAGCCAAGATACAGCTACCTATGGCTACACCTTC.

J is TRBJ1-5 and V is TRBV19, with TRBD1 identical over 8 bases. J gave up 5 bases and V 4 bases, and 7 bases lay outside the gene matches. This CDR3 is built from 15 residues. Germline V lookup: CDR1 LNHDA, CDR2 SQIVND (reference sequence). The CDR3 protein is CASSTRQGPYQPQHF. DNA for the CDR3: TGTGCCAGTAGTACCCGACAGGGGCCTTATCAGCCCCAGCATTTT.

The rearrangement joins TRBV10-2 to TRBJ1-5; D is undetermined. V dropped 8 bases and J dropped 3 bases, with 8 bases sitting between them. The CDR3 consists of 12 residues. In germline, CDR1 is WSHSY, CDR2 SAAADI. This CDR3 reads CASSRANQPQHF. For the CDR3, the DNA is TGCGCCAGCTCGAGGGCCAATCAGCCCCAGCATTTT.

This chain links TRBV7-2 with TRBJ1-5; possible D gene TRBD1, 6 bases. Germline V gives CDR1 SGHTA, CDR2 FQGNSA. The CDR3 has 15 residues. V was shortened by 2 bases and J by 11 bases, with 19 bases between the two germline ends. Here the CDR3 DNA reads TGTGCCAGCAGCTTAAGACAGGCCAGGGTCGGGTCCCAGCATTTT. Translation: CASSLRQARVGSQHF.

The chain uses TRBV27 and TRBJ2-3; 10 bases are shared with TRBD2. The CDR3 loop spans 14 amino acids. The germline V gene encodes CDR1 MNHEY and CDR2 SMNVEV (reference sequence). With V trimmed by 3 bases and J by 8 bases, 5 bases remained unmatched. CDR3 loop: CASSFGLAGGTQYF. The CDR3 DNA is TGTGCCAGCAGTTTTGGGTTAGCGGGGGGTACGCAGTATTTT.

The chain carries TRBV28 and TRBJ1-1, with a possible D match to TRBD1 (5 bases). The ends were cut back, 6 bases at V and 5 bases at J, with 16 bases in the middle. Looked up from germline, CDR1 is MDHEN and CDR2 is SYDVKM. The CDR3 contains 14 residues. The CDR3 region is CASRERGLWTEAFF. The CDR3 coding sequence is TGTGCCAGCAGGGAAAGGGGATTGTGGACTGAAGCTTTCTTT.

The chain recombines TRBV28 with TRBJ1-5; TRBD1 aligns across 9 bases. The trim removed 4 bases at V and 5 bases at J, leaving 6 bases unmatched. Germline V gives CDR1 MDHEN, CDR2 SYDVKM. The CDR3 totals 15 residues. The CDR3 is CASSWGDRDYQPQHF. In DNA, the CDR3 is TGTGCCAGCAGTTGGGGGGACAGGGATTATCAGCCCCAGCATTTT.

The J gene is TRBJ2-7, the V gene TRBV30; TRBD1 aligns across 7 bases. The CDR3 contains 14 residues. CDR1 GTSNPN and CDR2 SVGIG come from the germline V gene (reference sequence). The ends lost 2 bases at V and 5 bases at J; junction bases unmatched: 9. Here the CDR3 DNA reads TGTGCCTGGAGTTACAGGGGTCCAAGGGACGAGCAGTACTTC. Translation: CAWSYRGPRDEQYF.

V is TRBV5-4 and J is TRBJ2-3; TRBD2 aligns across 8 bases. This CDR3 has 15 residues. Germline V CDR1 and CDR2: SGHNT, YYREEE (reference sequence). After removal of 3 bases from V and 6 bases from J, the junction contained 9 bases not matched to a gene. The CDR3 nucleotides read TGTGCCAGCAGCTGGGCGGGGGGTTTTTTGGATACGCAGTATTTT. Protein product: CASSWAGGFLDTQYF.

The genes are TRBV7-9 and TRBJ2-1; D is ambiguous. From germline, CDR1 is SEHNR and CDR2 FQNEAQ (reference sequence). This CDR3 contains 13 residues. V shed 1 base and J shed 8 bases, with 9 bases lying between them. CDR3 sequence reads: CASSLDTRDEQFF. CDR3 bases: TGTGCCAGCAGCTTAGATACGAGAGATGAGCAGTTCTTC. Based on the CDR3 plus reference TRBV7-9 and TRBJ2-1, the full variable domain is DTGVSQNPRHKITKRGQNVTFRCDPISEHNRLYWYRQTLGQGPEFLTYFQNEAQLEKSRLLSDRFSAERPKGSFSTLEIQRTEQGDSAMYLCASSLDTRDEQFFGPGTRLTVL.

Points on this clone: One end of the junction fails to match germline, which may point to a read error. The gene calls are TRBV7-7 and TRBJ2-2; the D gene is possibly TRBD2 (6 bases). The CDR3 totals 14 residues. The germline gives CDR1 SSHAT, CDR2 FNYEAQ (reference sequence). The DNA of the CDR3 is TGTGCTAGCAGCCCGCGGGGTGGCACCGGGGAGCTGTTTTTT. Its translation: CASSPRGGTGELFF.

The chain joins TRBV6-1 to TRBJ1-6; 7 bases fit TRBD1. Germline CDR1 reads MNHNS; CDR2 reads SASEGT. The CDR3 has 15 residues. With 1 base clipped from V and 3 bases from J, the junction kept 0 bases outside the gene matches. CDR3 DNA sequence: TGTGCCAGCAGTGAAGGGGACAGCTATAATTCACCCCTCCACTTT. Translated: CASSEGDSYNSPLHF.

This chain joins TRBV15 and TRBJ1-2, with D tentatively TRBD1 (6 bases). Germline V gene sequence: CDR1 LNHNV, CDR2 YYDKDF (reference sequence). Deletions cut 4 bases from V and 7 bases from J, with 19 bases between. The CDR3 runs 15 residues. The CDR3 DNA is TGTGCCACCAGCACCACACGGTCAGGGGTGGCTGGCTACACCTTC. It codes for CATSTTRSGVAGYTF.

V gene TRBV2 combines with J gene TRBJ2-4; no definite D call. The length of the CDR3 is 17 residues. Trimming left V 7 bases short and J 3 bases short, with 22 bases between. Germline lookup yields CDR1 SNHLY and CDR2 FYNNEI. The CDR3 region is CASIGWAVIDGKNIQYF. The CDR3 coding sequence is TGTGCCAGCATCGGTTGGGCAGTAATCGATGGCAAAAACATTCAGTACTTC.

This clone turned up a few times. The CDR3 coding sequence is TGCGCCAGCAGCCCGATGGTGGGGCCCGGGGAGCTGTTTTTT. Protein product: CASSPMVGPGELFF. This chain links TRBV5-1 with TRBJ2-2; D may be TRBD1 (5 bases). The CDR3 totals 14 residues. Germline V CDR1 and CDR2: SGHRS, YFSETQ. Trimming cost V 4 bases and J 6 bases, with 13 bases left between them.

The chain carries TRBV9 and TRBJ2-3, with a tentative D call TRBD2 (6 bases). The CDR3 totals 15 residues. CDR1 and CDR2 (germline): SGDLS, YYNGEE. Deletions cut 4 bases from V and 1 base from J, with 13 bases between. CDR3 loop: CASSTRDGRTDTQYF. CDR3 DNA: TGTGCCAGCAGCACGCGGGACGGGCGCACAGATACGCAGTATTTT.

The CDR3 spells CASSLRGGSPYGYTF. CDR3 DNA sequence: TGTGCCAGCAGCCTTAGAGGGGGCAGCCCATATGGCTACACCTTC. The chain uses TRBV6-5 and TRBJ1-2, with TRBD1 matching 7 bases. The V gene's germline CDR1 is MNHEY and CDR2 SVGAGI. There are 15 residues in the CDR3. V lost 6 bases and J lost 5; bases outside the gene matches: 12.

V usage is TRBV4-1 and J usage is TRBJ1-4, with D perhaps TRBD1 (5 bases). The CDR3 spans 16 residues. Germline V lookup: CDR1 MGHRA, CDR2 YSYEKL. V gave up 4 bases and J gave up 4 bases, with 16 bases separating them. The CDR3, as DNA: TGCGCCAGCAGCCGAGACGGCGGGGGAAGTAATGAAAAACTGTTTTTT. It translates to CASSRDGGGSNEKLFF.

This chain connects TRBV7-9 to TRBJ2-7; D call uncertain. V gave up 5 bases and J gave up 4 bases, with 21 bases separating them. Germline CDR1 and CDR2: SEHNR and FQNEAQ (reference sequence). The length of the CDR3 is 16 residues. This chain's CDR3 is CASSPPLTTESYEQYF. As DNA, the CDR3 is TGTGCCAGCAGCCCACCTTTGACGACGGAGAGTTACGAGCAGTACTTC.

V usage is TRBV10-3 and J usage is TRBJ2-3; 10 nucleotides align to TRBD2. CDR1 and CDR2 from the germline V gene are ENHRY and SYGVKD. This CDR3 comprises 15 residues. Trimming took 7 bases from V and 4 from J; bases not matched to a gene: 8. The DNA of the CDR3 is TGTGCCATCACCCAAGAGCGGGGGGGCCCAGATACGCAGTATTTT. This sequence encodes CAITQERGGPDTQYF.

This clone has a single count. The chain employs TRBV5-6 and TRBJ2-7; TRBD2 agrees at 12 bases. V gave up 2 bases and J gave up 7 bases; unmatched junction bases: 10. CDR1 is SGHDT and CDR2 is YYEEEE in the germline V gene. There are 16 residues in the CDR3. CDR3 DNA sequence: TGTGCCAGCAGCTTACCCCTAGCGGGGGGGCGTCGGGAGCAGTACTTC. The encoded protein is CASSLPLAGGRREQYF.

This rearrangement joins TRBV5-1 to TRBJ2-1; tentatively, D is TRBD2 (5 bases). With 0 bases removed from V and 7 bases from J, the gap between germline ends came to 11 bases. Germline-derived CDR1 and CDR2 are SGHRS and YFSETQ. This CDR3 is 14 amino acids long. The CDR3 protein is CASSLGAAGNEQFF. The CDR3 DNA follows: TGCGCCAGCAGCTTGGGGGCGGCGGGTAATGAGCAGTTCTTC.

The rearrangement joins TRBV6-1 to TRBJ2-2; 7 positions agree with TRBD2. The CDR3 sequence is 13 residues long. CDR1 is MNHNS, CDR2 SASEGT, per germline. With 5 bases clipped from V and 3 bases from J, the junction kept 0 bases outside the gene matches. CDR3: CASSRGDTGELFF. CDR3 in DNA: TGTGCCAGCAGTCGGGGGGACACCGGGGAGCTGTTTTTT.